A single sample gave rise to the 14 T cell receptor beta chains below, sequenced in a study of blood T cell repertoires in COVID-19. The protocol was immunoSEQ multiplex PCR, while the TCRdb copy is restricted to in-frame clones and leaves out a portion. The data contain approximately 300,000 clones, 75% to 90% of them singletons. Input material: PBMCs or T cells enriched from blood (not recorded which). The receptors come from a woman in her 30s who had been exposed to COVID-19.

For the CDR3, the DNA is TGTGCCAGTAGTACCCCCAGGACAGGGAAATTTATTCAGCCCCAGCATTTT. Protein: CASSTPRTGKFIQPQHF. V usage is TRBV19 and J usage is TRBJ1-5; 8 bases align to TRBD1. Germline-derived CDR1 and CDR2 are LNHDA and SQIVND (reference sequence). V lost 4 bases to trimming and J lost 6 bases; unmatched junction nucleotides: 14. This CDR3 spans 17 amino acids.

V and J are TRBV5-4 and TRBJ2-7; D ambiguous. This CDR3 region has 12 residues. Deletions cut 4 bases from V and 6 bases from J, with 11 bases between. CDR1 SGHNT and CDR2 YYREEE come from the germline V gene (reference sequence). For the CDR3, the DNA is TGTGCCAGCAGCACCGACTTGGGCGAGCAGTACTTC. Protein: CASSTDLGEQYF.

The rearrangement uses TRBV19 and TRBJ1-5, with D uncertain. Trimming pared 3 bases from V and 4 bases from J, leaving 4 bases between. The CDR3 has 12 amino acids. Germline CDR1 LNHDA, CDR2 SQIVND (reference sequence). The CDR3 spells CASSIGNQPQHF. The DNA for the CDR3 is TGTGCCAGTAGTATCGGGAATCAGCCCCAGCATTTT. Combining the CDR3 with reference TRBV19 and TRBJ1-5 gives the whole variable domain DGGITQSPKYLFRKEGQNVTLSCEQNLNHDAMYWYRQDPGQGLRLIYYSQIVNDFQKGDIAEGYSVSREKKESFPLTVTSAQKNPTAFYLCASSIGNQPQHFGDGTRLSIL.

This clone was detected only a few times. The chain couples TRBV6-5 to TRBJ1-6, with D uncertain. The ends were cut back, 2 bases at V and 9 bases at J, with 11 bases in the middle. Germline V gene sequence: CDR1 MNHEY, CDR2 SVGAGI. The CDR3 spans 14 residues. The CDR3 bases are TGTGCCAGCAGTTACAGGGAGGCGCCTTCACCCCTCCACTTT. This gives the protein CASSYREAPSPLHF.

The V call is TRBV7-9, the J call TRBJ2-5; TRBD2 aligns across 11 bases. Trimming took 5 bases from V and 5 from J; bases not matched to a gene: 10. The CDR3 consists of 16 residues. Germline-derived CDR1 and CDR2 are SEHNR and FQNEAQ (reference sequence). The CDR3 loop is CASSPRVAGGLETQYF. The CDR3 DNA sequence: TGTGCCAGCAGCCCCAGAGTAGCGGGGGGGCTCGAGACCCAGTACTTC.

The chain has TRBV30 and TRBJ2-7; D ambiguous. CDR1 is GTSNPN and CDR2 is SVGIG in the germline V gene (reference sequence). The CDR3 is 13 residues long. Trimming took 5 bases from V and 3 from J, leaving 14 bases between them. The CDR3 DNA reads TGTGCCTGGGGCCCTAGTCTTTACTACGAGCAGTACTTC. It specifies CAWGPSLYYEQYF. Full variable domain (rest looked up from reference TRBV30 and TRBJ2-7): SQTIHQWPATLVQPVGSPLSLECTVEGTSNPNLYWYRQAAGRGLQLLFYSVGIGQISSEVPQNLSASRPQDRQFILSSKKLLLSDSGFYLCAWGPSLYYEQYFGPGTRLTVT.

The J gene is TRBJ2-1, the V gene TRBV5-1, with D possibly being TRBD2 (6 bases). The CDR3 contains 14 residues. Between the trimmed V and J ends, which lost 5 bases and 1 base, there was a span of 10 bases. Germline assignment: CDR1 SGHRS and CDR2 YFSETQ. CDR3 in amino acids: CASSPGLSYNEQFF. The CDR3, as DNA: TGCGCCAGCAGTCCCGGACTATCCTACAATGAGCAGTTCTTC.

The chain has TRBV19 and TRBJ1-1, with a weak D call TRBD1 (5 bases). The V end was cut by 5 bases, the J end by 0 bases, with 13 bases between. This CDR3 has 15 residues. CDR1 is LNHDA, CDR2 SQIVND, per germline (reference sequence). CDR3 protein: CASSSYQTVNTEAFF. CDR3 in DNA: TGTGCCAGTAGTTCGTACCAGACAGTGAACACTGAAGCTTTCTTT.

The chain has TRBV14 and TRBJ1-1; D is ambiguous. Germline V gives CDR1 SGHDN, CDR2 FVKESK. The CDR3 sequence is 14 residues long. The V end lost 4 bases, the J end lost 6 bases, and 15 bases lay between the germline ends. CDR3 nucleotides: TGTGCCAGCAGCCCTTTGGAGGGAGGGCCTGAAGCTTTCTTT. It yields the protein CASSPLEGGPEAFF.

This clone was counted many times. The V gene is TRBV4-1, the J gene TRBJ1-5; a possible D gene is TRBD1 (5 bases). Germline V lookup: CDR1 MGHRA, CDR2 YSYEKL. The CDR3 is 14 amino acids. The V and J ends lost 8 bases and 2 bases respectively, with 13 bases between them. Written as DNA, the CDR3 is TGCGCCAGCGAAGCAGGGTTTGGCAATCAGCCCCAGCATTTT. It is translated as CASEAGFGNQPQHF.

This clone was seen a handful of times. CDR3 amino acids: CASSLDAGEQFF. DNA for the CDR3: TGTGCCAGCAGCTTAGACGCCGGTGAGCAGTTCTTC. The genes are TRBV7-2 and TRBJ2-1; D is unclear. Germline V gene sequence: CDR1 SGHTA, CDR2 FQGNSA. Trimming shortened V by 1 base and J by 9 bases, and 7 bases separated the two germline ends. This CDR3 is 12 amino acids long. Together with reference TRBV7-2 and TRBJ2-1, the CDR3 gives the full variable domain: GAGVSQSPSNKVTEKGKDVELRCDPISGHTALYWYRQSLGQGLEFLIYFQGNSAPDKSGLPSDRFSAERTGGSVSTLTIQRTQQEDSAVYLCASSLDAGEQFFGPGTRLTVL.

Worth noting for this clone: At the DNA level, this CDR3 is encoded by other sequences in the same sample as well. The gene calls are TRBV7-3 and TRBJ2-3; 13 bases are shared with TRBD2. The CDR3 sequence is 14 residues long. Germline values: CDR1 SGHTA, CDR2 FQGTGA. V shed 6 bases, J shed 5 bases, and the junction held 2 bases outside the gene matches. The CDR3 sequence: CASRLAGGQDTQYF. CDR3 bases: TGTGCCAGCAGACTAGCGGGGGGGCAAGATACGCAGTATTTT.

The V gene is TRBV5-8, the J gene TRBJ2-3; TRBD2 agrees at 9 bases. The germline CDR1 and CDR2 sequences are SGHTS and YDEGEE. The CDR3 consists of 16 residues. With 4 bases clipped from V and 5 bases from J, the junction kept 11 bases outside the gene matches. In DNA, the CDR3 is TGTGCCAGCAGCCCTCGGACTAGCGCCCTGGGAGATACGCAGTATTTT. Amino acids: CASSPRTSALGDTQYF.

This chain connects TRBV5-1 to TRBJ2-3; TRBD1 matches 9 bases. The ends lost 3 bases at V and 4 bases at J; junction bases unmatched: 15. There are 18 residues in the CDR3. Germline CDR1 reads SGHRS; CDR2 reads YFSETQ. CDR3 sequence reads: CASSWNRWTGVSSDTQYF. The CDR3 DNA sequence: TGCGCCAGCAGCTGGAATCGATGGACAGGGGTGTCGTCAGATACGCAGTATTTT.